These 9 T cell receptor beta chains came from one sample sequenced in a study of regulatory T cells in long-lasting Graves disease. TCR beta libraries were built with iRepertoire HTBI primers and Arm-PCR of CDR3 regions. TCRdb passed the multiplex PCR reads through MiXCR, listing each CDR3 protein once. The table shows about 420,000 distinct CDR3 sequences, with less than 20% occurring only once. As for time point: newly diagnosed GD, antithyroid drugs for less than 3 months. RNA extracted from PBMCs served as the sequencing template. The sample was also linked to a second study, of T cells in Graves' hyperthyroidism and ophthalmopathy.

This specimen was peripheral blood mononuclear cells (PBMCs), taken at new diagnosis, from a patient treated with antithyroid drugs. The receptor source for this set is a woman aged 18-29 years with Graves disease.

As to this clonotype: A read error may account for a junction end that differs from germline. The J gene is TRBJ2-3, the V gene TRBV28; no definite D call. This CDR3 comprises 17 residues. CDR1 MDHEN and CDR2 SYDVKM come from the germline V gene. In DNA form, the CDR3 reads TGTGCCGGCAGGCAACCCTCCGCAGGAAGTAGGGCAGATACGCAGTATTTT. This translates into CAGRQPSAGSRADTQYF.

Details on this clonotype: A much more abundant neighbour one base away suggests this may be a read error. The gene calls are TRBV28 and TRBJ2-3; D is undetermined. V shed 7 bases and J shed 2 bases, with 19 bases lying between them. This CDR3 spans 16 amino acids. Germline V gives CDR1 MDHEN, CDR2 SYDVKM. DNA for the CDR3: TGTGCCAGCATTCCGGTTCTGCCTTCCCACACAGATACGCAGTATTTT. It translates to CASIPVLPSHTDTQYF.

This clonotype appeared many times. The genes are TRBV11-2 and TRBJ2-1; TRBD2 matches at 8 bases. The ends lost 2 bases at V and 8 bases at J; junction bases unmatched: 5. This CDR3 spans 14 amino acids. CDR1 SGHAT and CDR2 FQNNGV come from the germline V gene. The CDR3 region has the DNA TGTGCCAGCAGCTTAACTAGCGGCGGGGATGAGCAGTTCTTC. Its translation is CASSLTSGGDEQFF.

Ten or more counts support this clonotype. The rearrangement links TRBV7-8 to TRBJ1-5, with D uncertain. From germline, CDR1 is SGHVS and CDR2 FQNEAQ. The CDR3 runs 12 residues. The V gene lost 3 bases and the J gene lost 3 bases, with 3 bases spanning the gap. The CDR3 DNA sequence: TGTGCCAGCAGCTTGGTCAATCAGCCCCAGCATTTT. This codes for CASSLVNQPQHF.

The chain uses TRBV11-3 and TRBJ2-1, with D unclear. Trimming shortened V by 1 base and J by 9 bases, and 7 bases separated the two germline ends. CDR1 SGHNT and CDR2 YENEEA come from the germline V gene. The CDR3 sequence is 12 residues long. The CDR3 DNA reads TGTGCCAGCAGCTTAGTAGAGACTGAGCAGTTCTTC. Translated: CASSLVETEQFF.

This clonotype was recorded many times. The V call is TRBV28, the J call TRBJ2-7; TRBD1 might be the D (5 bases). Germline V gives CDR1 MDHEN, CDR2 SYDVKM. The CDR3 length is 12 residues. The V end was cut by 4 bases, the J end by 4 bases, with 8 bases between. In DNA, the CDR3 is TGTGCCAGCAGTTGCAGGGTATACGAGCAGTACTTC. As protein: CASSCRVYEQYF.

The rearrangement uses TRBV6-1 and TRBJ2-6; D is unresolved. The V end lost 5 bases, the J end lost 1 base, and 12 bases lay between the germline ends. CDR1 is MNHNS, CDR2 SASEGT, per germline. The CDR3 consists of 16 residues. The CDR3 DNA is TGTGCCAGCAGTCAAAGGGCGAGGTCTGGGGCCAACGTCCTGACTTTC. Amino acid sequence: CASSQRARSGANVLTF.

This clonotype was seen ten or more times. V gene TRBV2 combines with J gene TRBJ2-6, with a weak D call TRBD2 (5 bases). Trimming removed 5 bases at V and 0 bases at J, with 8 bases between. The germline V gene has CDR1 SNHLY and CDR2 FYNNEI. This CDR3 is built from 15 residues. CDR3 DNA sequence: TGTGCCAGCAGTTACACTAGCTCTGGGGCCAACGTCCTGACTTTC. It encodes CASSYTSSGANVLTF.

This chain links TRBV28 with TRBJ1-5, with D tentatively TRBD1 (6 bases). The V end was cut by 3 bases, the J end by 5 bases, with 11 bases between. Germline-derived CDR1 and CDR2 are MDHEN and SYDVKM. CDR3 length: 14 amino acids. The CDR3 is CASSFTGGHQPQHF. Here the CDR3 DNA reads TGTGCCAGCAGTTTTACTGGGGGCCATCAGCCCCAGCATTTT.